Below, 5 T cell receptor beta chains from the same sample are listed, as sequenced in a study of cytomegalovirus exposure and HLA in healthy donors. Vbeta (60) and Jbeta (13) primers were used in the PCR. Using immunoSEQ multiplex PCR, the repertoire was profiled, and TCRdb retains in-frame clones only, with some absent. The sample lists some 110,000 clones; 78% were seen once. The sample was PBMCs. These TCRs come from a male donor in good health and CMV-seronegative.

The chain uses TRBV2 and TRBJ2-1; perhaps TRBD2 as D (6 bases). V was shortened by 2 bases and J by 5 bases, with 13 bases between the two germline ends. The CDR3 is made up of 15 amino acids. Germline values: CDR1 SNHLY, CDR2 FYNNEI. The CDR3: CASSEPGGINNEQFF. CDR3 nucleotide sequence: TGTGCCAGCAGTGAACCAGGCGGGATAAACAATGAGCAGTTCTTC.

The chain carries TRBV28 and TRBJ2-7; D is unresolved. V lost 8 bases to trimming and J lost 4 bases, with 12 bases between them. In germline, CDR1 is MDHEN, CDR2 SYDVKM. The CDR3 is 12 residues long. The CDR3: CASRPGLYEQYF. The CDR3 DNA reads TGTGCCAGCCGCCCGGGTCTTTACGAGCAGTACTTC.

The V gene is TRBV6-5, the J gene TRBJ2-1, with D perhaps matching TRBD1 (6 bases). This CDR3 has 15 amino acids. CDR1 and CDR2 from the germline V gene are MNHEY and SVGAGI. The V gene lost 0 bases and the J gene lost 7 bases, with 13 bases spanning the gap. The CDR3 loop is CASSYSHRVRNEQFF. CDR3 nucleotides: TGTGCCAGCAGTTACTCGCACAGGGTTCGGAATGAGCAGTTCTTC.

The genes are TRBV11-2 and TRBJ2-1, with TRBD1 as a possible D gene (5 bases). The CDR3 loop spans 16 amino acids. The germline V gene has CDR1 SGHAT and CDR2 FQNNGV. V was shortened by 5 bases and J by 3 bases, with 17 bases between the two germline ends. CDR3 in DNA: TGTGCCAGCAGCCCTAAAGGGGCACGGAACTACAATGAGCAGTTCTTC. Residues: CASSPKGARNYNEQFF.

This clone was recorded once. The V and J genes are TRBV7-2 and TRBJ2-7; 9 bases are shared with TRBD1. Germline loops: CDR1 SGHTA, CDR2 FQGNSA. The ends lost 8 bases at V and 2 bases at J; junction bases unmatched: 4. The CDR3 runs 13 residues. CDR3 protein: CASRDRAAYEQYF. The CDR3 coding sequence is TGTGCCAGCCGGGACAGGGCCGCCTACGAGCAGTACTTC.